The rows below give T cell receptor beta chains drawn from one sample of a study of cytomegalovirus exposure and HLA in healthy donors. Sequencing was performed with immunoSEQ multiplex PCR; in TCRdb, only in-frame clones are kept and a portion is missing. The data show about 260,000 clones, roughly 91% seen once. The specimen was PBMCs. These receptors came from a woman in her twenties or thirties in good health and CMV-seronegative. Each CDR3 is given with its conserved first and last residue. A D gene is named only where the DNA matches it firmly. The size field is filled for only some rows; it gives once, few, many or a size class.

d_call	v_call	clone_size	j_call	cdr3_aa	cdr3_nt
-	TRBV5-1	-	TRBJ1-4	CASSPGAEKLFF	TGCGCCAGCAGCCCCGGCGCTGAAAAACTGTTTTTT
-	TRBV5-1	few	TRBJ1-5	CASSLAGDIGNQPQHF	TGCGCCAGCAGCTTGGCCGGAGACATTGGCAATCAGCCCCAGCATTTT
-	TRBV5-6	once	TRBJ2-7	CASSLGGGPYEQYF	TGTGCCAGCAGCTTGGGTGGGGGCCCCTACGAGCAGTACTTC
-	TRBV28	-	TRBJ2-2	CASSLHAQGTGELFF	TGTGCCAGCAGTTTACATGCCCAAGGCACCGGGGAGCTGTTTTTT
-	TRBV29-1	once	TRBJ2-2	CSVRVGGELFF	TGCAGCGTTCGCGTGGGCGGGGAGCTGTTTTTT
-	TRBV28	-	TRBJ2-5	CASGETQYF	TGTGCCAGCGGGGAGACCCAGTACTTC
TRBD2	TRBV7-9	-	TRBJ2-7	CASSPGLAGSEQYF	TGTGCCAGCAGCCCGGGACTAGCGGGATCCGAGCAGTACTTC
TRBD2	TRBV4-2	-	TRBJ2-3	CASSQLAGLTDTQYF	TGTGCCAGCAGCCAACTAGCGGGATTAACGGATACGCAGTATTTT
TRBD1	TRBV7-3	-	TRBJ2-6	CASAGTGVSGANVLTF	TGTGCCAGCGCCGGGACAGGGGTCTCTGGGGCCAACGTCCTGACTTTC
-	TRBV5-6	-	TRBJ2-7	CASSLQVTEQYF	TGTGCCAGCAGCTTACAGGTTACCGAGCAGTACTTC
-	TRBV18	-	TRBJ2-2	CASSRSRDTITGELFF	TGTGCCAGCTCCCGCTCCCGGGACACGATCACCGGGGAGCTGTTTTTT
-	TRBV5-1	-	TRBJ2-7	CASRRIGGSTYEQYF	TGCGCCAGCAGAAGGATCGGGGGATCTACCTACGAGCAGTACTTC
TRBD2	TRBV4-3	-	TRBJ2-2	CASSQLLAGNTGELFF	TGCGCCAGCAGCCAGCTACTAGCGGGGAACACCGGGGAGCTGTTTTTT
TRBD2	TRBV18	-	TRBJ2-7	CASSPLGPKAGGVHEQYF	TGTGCCAGCTCACCACTCGGGCCCAAAGCGGGAGGAGTCCACGAGCAGTACTTC
TRBD2	TRBV27	-	TRBJ2-1	CASSLGTSGRNEQFF	TGTGCCAGCAGCCTTGGGACTAGCGGGAGGAATGAGCAGTTCTTC
TRBD1	TRBV9	-	TRBJ1-5	CASSGTGAGNQPQHF	TGTGCCAGCAGCGGGACAGGGGCAGGCAATCAGCCCCAGCATTTT
TRBD1	TRBV30	-	TRBJ2-3	CAWARGQVSTDTQYF	TGTGCCTGGGCCCGGGGACAGGTTAGCACAGATACGCAGTATTTT
-	TRBV10-2	-	TRBJ2-7	CASSESQGPPYEQYF	TGCGCCAGCAGTGAGTCCCAGGGCCCTCCCTACGAGCAGTACTTC
-	TRBV28	-	TRBJ1-2	CASSITQGGNYGYTF	TGTGCCAGCAGTATCACACAGGGAGGAAACTATGGCTACACCTTC
TRBD2	TRBV2	-	TRBJ2-1	CASSGTSGSIPSYNEQFF	TGTGCCAGCAGTGGGACTAGCGGGAGTATCCCCTCCTACAATGAGCAGTTCTTC
TRBD1	TRBV7-8	-	TRBJ2-6	CASSLGPRTGNSFSGANVLTF	TGTGCCAGCAGCTTAGGCCCTCGGACAGGGAACTCGTTCTCTGGGGCCAACGTCCTGACTTTC
-	TRBV27	-	TRBJ2-4	CASSLVAGTLAKNIQYF	TGTGCCAGCAGTTTAGTAGCTGGGACCCTAGCCAAAAACATTCAGTACTTC
-	TRBV7-7	-	TRBJ2-5	CASSVAGDRETQYF	TGTGCCAGCAGCGTAGCAGGGGATCGGGAGACCCAGTACTTC
-	TRBV27	-	TRBJ1-1	CASTPGQGWDTEAFF	TGTGCCAGCACACCAGGACAAGGCTGGGACACTGAAGCTTTCTTT
-	TRBV18	-	TRBJ2-1	CASSPGNGVNEQFF	TGTGCCAGCTCACCCGGGAACGGGGTCAATGAGCAGTTCTTC
TRBD2	TRBV5-5	-	TRBJ2-1	CASSLLGEGRGYNEQFF	TGTGCCAGCAGCCTTCTGGGGGAGGGCCGGGGATACAATGAGCAGTTCTTC
-	TRBV25-1	-	TRBJ1-2	CASSESSARVGYTF	TGTGCCAGCAGTGAATCCTCCGCCAGGGTTGGCTACACCTTC
-	TRBV27	-	TRBJ2-5	CASSLDGETQYF	TGTGCCAGCAGTCTGGACGGAGAGACCCAGTACTTC
-	TRBV6-5	-	TRBJ1-1	CASSTDHRGNTEAFF	TGTGCCAGCAGTACAGATCACCGGGGGAACACTGAAGCTTTCTTT
-	TRBV11-2	-	TRBJ1-1	CASRGLFVTTEAFF	TGTGCCAGCAGGGGCTTGTTCGTAACCACTGAAGCTTTCTTT
-	TRBV5-1	-	TRBJ2-5	CASSGMGETQYF	TGCGCCAGCAGCGGTATGGGGGAGACCCAGTACTTC
-	TRBV29-1	-	TRBJ2-1	CSVDNEQFF	TGCAGCGTTGACAATGAGCAGTTCTTC